This TCR beta chain was recorded in a study of CD8+ T cells in alopecia areata. As for the study in general: Treatment of the treated patients consisted of oral tofacitinib, 5 to 10 mg twice daily.

Germline trimming cut 1 base from V and 0 bases from J; bases unmatched to any gene: 1. The CDR3 runs to 15 residues. CDR1 SGHRS and CDR2 YFSETQ come from the germline V gene. Extraction and reverse transcription of RNA yielded cDNA as the sequencing template. Assay used: immunoSEQ multiplex PCR; TCRdb lists only in-frame clones, some missing. This table holds about 200,000 clones, more than 45% found once. Alopecia areata patients provided lesional scalp punch biopsies and peripheral blood. The clonotype comes from a human donor with alopecia areata. Sequenced material: CD4+ T cells sorted from blood, taken at week 0. The chain recombines TRBV5-1 with TRBJ2-1, with 7 bases that match TRBD2. CDR3 residues: CASSLRDYSYNEQFF. The DNA of the CDR3 is TGCGCCAGCAGCTTGAGGGACTACTCCTACAATGAGCAGTTCTTC.